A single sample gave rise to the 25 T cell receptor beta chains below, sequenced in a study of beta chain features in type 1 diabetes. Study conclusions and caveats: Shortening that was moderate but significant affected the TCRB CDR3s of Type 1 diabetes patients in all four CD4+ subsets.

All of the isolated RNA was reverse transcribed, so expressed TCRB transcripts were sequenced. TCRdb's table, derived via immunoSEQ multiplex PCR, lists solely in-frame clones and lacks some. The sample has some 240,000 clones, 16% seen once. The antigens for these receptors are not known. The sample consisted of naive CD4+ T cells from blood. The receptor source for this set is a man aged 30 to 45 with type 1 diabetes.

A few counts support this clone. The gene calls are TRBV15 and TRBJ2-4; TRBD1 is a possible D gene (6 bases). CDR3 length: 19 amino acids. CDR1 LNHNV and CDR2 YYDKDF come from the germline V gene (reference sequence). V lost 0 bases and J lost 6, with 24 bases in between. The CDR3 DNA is TGTGCCACCAGCAGAGACCGGATGACCGGGACAAGAAATCTAAACATTCAGTACTTC. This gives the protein CATSRDRMTGTRNLNIQYF.

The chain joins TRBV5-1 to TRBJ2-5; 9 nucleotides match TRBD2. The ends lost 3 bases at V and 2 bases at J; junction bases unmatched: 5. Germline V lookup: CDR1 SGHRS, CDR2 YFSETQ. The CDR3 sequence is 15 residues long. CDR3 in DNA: TGCGCCAGCAGCTCGACTAGCGGAGTTCAAGAGACCCAGTACTTC. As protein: CASSSTSGVQETQYF.

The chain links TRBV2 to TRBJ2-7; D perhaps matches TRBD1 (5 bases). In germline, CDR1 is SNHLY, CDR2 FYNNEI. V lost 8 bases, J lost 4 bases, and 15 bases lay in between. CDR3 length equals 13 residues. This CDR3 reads CASLPDTKYEQYF. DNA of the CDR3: TGTGCCAGCTTACCGGACACGAAGTACGAGCAGTACTTC. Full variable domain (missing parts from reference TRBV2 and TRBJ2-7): EPEVTQTPSHQVTQMGQEVILRCVPISNHLYFYWYRQILGQKVEFLVSFYNNEISEKSEIFDDQFSVERPDGSNFTLKIRSTKLEDSAMYFCASLPDTKYEQYFGPGTRLTVT.

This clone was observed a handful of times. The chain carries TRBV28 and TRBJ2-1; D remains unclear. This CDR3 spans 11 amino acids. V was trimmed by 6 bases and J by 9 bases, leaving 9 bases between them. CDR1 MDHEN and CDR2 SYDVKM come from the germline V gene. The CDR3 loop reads CASSPRTEQFF. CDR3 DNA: TGTGCCAGCAGCCCAAGGACTGAGCAGTTCTTC.

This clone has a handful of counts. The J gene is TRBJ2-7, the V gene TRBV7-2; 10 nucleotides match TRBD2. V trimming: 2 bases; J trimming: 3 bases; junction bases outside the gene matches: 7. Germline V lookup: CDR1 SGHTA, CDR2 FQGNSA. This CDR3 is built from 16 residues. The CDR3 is CASSLKASGRGYEQYF. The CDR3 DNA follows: TGTGCCAGCAGCTTAAAAGCTAGCGGGAGAGGCTACGAGCAGTACTTC.

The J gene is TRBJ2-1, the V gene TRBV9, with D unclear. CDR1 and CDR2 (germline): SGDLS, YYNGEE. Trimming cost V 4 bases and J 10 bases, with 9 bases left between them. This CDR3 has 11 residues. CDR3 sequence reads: CASSKTREQFF. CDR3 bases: TGTGCCAGCAGCAAGACCAGGGAGCAGTTCTTC.

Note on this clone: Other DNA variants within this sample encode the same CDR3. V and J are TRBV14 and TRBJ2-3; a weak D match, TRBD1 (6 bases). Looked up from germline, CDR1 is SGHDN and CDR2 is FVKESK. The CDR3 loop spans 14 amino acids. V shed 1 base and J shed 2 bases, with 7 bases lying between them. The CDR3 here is CASSQGTATDTQYF. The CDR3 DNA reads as TGTGCCAGCAGCCAAGGGACAGCCACAGATACGCAGTATTTT.

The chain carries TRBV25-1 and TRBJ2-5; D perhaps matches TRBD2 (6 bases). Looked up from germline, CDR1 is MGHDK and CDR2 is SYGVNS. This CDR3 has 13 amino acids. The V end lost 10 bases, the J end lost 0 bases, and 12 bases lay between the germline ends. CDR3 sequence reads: CATLAEYQETQYF. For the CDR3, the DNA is TGTGCCACCTTAGCGGAGTACCAAGAGACCCAGTACTTC.

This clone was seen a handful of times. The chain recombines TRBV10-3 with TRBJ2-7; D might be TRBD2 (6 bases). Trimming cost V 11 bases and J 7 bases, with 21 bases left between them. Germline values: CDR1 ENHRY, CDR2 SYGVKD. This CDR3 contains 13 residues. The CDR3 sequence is CASAGTVDVEQYF. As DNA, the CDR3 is TGTGCCTCCGCCGGGACTGTGGATGTTGAGCAGTACTTC.

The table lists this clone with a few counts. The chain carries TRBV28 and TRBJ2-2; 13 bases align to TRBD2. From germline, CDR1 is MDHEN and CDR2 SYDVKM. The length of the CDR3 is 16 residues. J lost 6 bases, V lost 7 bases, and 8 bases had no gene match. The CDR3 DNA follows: TGTGCCAGCACGATACGACTAGCGGGAGGATCCGGGGAGCTGTTTTTT. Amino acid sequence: CASTIRLAGGSGELFF. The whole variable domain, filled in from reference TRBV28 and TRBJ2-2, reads DVKVTQSSRYLVKRTGEKVFLECVQDMDHENMFWYRQDPGLGLRLIYFSYDVKMKEKGDIPEGYSVSREKKERFSLILESASTNQTSMYLCASTIRLAGGSGELFFGEGSRLTVL.

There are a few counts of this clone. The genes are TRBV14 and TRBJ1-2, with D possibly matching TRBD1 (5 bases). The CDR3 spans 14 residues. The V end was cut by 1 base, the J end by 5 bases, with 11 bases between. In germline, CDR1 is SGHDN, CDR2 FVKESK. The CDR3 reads CASSQAGSRYGYTF. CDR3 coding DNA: TGTGCCAGCAGCCAAGCAGGGAGTCGGTATGGCTACACCTTC.

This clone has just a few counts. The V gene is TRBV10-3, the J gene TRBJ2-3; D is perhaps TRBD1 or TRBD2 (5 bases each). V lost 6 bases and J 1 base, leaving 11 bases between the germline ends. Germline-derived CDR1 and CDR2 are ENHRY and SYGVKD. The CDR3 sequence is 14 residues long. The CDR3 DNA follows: TGTGCCATCAGCAGGGACCAGGGCACAGATACGCAGTATTTT. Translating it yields CAISRDQGTDTQYF.

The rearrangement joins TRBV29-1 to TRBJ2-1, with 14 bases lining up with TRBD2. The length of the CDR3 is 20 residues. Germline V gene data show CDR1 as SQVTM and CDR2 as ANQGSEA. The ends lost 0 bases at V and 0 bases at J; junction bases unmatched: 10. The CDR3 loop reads CSVEDIFGTSGGSSYNEQFF. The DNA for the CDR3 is TGCAGCGTTGAAGACATTTTCGGGACTAGCGGGGGAAGCTCCTACAATGAGCAGTTCTTC.

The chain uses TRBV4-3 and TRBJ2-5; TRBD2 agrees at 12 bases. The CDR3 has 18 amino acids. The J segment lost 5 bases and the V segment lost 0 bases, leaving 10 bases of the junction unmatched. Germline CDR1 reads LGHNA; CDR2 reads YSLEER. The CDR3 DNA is TGCGCCAGCAGCCAAGATCCCCTAGCGGGAGGGCCGGGGGAGACCCAGTACTTC. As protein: CASSQDPLAGGPGETQYF.

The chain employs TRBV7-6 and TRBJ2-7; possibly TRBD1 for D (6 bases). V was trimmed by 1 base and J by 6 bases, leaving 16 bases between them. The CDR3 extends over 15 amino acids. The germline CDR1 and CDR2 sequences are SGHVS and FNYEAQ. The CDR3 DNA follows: TGTGCCAGCAGCTTAGATTATGGCAGGGGAAGCGAGCAGTACTTC. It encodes CASSLDYGRGSEQYF.

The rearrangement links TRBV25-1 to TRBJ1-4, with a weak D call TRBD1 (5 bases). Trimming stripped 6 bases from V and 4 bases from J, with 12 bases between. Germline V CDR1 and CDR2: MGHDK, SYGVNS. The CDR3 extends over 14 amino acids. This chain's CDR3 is CASSSTGGNEKLFF. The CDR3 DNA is TGTGCCAGCAGCTCAACTGGGGGTAATGAAAAACTGTTTTTT.

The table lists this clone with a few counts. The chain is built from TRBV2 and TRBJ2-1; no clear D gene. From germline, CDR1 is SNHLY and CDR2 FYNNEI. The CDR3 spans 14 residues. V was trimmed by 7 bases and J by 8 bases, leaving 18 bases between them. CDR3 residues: CASNWFGVRDEQFF. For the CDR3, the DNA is TGTGCCAGCAATTGGTTTGGGGTAAGGGATGAGCAGTTCTTC.

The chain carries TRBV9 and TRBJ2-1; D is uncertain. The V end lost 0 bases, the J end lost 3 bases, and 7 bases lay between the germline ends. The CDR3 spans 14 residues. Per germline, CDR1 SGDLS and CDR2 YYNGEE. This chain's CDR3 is CASSVDSSYNEQFF. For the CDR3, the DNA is TGTGCCAGCAGCGTAGACTCTAGCTACAATGAGCAGTTCTTC. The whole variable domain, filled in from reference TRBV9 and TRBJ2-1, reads DSGVTQTPKHLITATGQRVTLRCSPRSGDLSVYWYQQSLDQGLQFLIQYYNGEERAKGNILERFSAQQFPDLHSELNLSSLELGDSALYFCASSVDSSYNEQFFGPGTRLTVL.

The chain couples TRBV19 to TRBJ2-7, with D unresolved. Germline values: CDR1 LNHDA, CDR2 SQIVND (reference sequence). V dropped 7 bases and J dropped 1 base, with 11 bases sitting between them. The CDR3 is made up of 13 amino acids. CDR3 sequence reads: CASMQTGSYEQYF. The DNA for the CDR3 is TGTGCCAGTATGCAGACGGGTTCCTACGAGCAGTACTTC.

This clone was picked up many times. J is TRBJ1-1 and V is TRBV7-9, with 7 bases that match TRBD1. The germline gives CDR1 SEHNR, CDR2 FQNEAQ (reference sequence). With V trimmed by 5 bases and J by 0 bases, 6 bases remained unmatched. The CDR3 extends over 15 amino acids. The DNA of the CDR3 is TGTGCCAGCAGCCTATCCGGGACAGTGAACACTGAAGCTTTCTTT. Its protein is CASSLSGTVNTEAFF. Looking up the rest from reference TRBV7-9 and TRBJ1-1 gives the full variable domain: DTGVSQNPRHKITKRGQNVTFRCDPISEHNRLYWYRQTLGQGPEFLTYFQNEAQLEKSRLLSDRFSAERPKGSFSTLEIQRTEQGDSAMYLCASSLSGTVNTEAFFGQGTRLTVV.

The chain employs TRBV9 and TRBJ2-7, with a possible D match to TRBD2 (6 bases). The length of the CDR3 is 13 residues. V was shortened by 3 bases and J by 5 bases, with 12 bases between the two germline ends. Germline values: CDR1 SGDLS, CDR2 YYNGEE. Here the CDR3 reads CASSAGSSNEQYF. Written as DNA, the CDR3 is TGTGCCAGCAGCGCCGGGAGTAGCAACGAGCAGTACTTC.

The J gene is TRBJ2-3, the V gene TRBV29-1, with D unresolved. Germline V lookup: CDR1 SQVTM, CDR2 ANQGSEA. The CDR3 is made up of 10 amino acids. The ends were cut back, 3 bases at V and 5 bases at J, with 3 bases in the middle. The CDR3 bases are TGCAGCGTTGACGGAGATACGCAGTATTTT. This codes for CSVDGDTQYF.

CDR3 region: CASSPGSAETEQYF. CDR3 sequence (DNA): TGTGCCAGCTCACCGGGTAGCGCAGAAACCGAGCAGTACTTC. This rearrangement joins TRBV18 to TRBJ2-7, with a weak D call TRBD2 (5 bases). V lost 3 bases, J lost 6 bases, and 15 bases lay in between. This CDR3 is built from 14 residues. Germline V CDR1 and CDR2: KGHSH, LQKENI.

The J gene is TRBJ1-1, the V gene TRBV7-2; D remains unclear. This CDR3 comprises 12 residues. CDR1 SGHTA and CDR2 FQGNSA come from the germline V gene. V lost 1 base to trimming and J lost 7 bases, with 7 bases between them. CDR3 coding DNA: TGTGCCAGCAGCTTAGTCGGGGTTGAAGCTTTCTTT. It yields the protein CASSLVGVEAFF.

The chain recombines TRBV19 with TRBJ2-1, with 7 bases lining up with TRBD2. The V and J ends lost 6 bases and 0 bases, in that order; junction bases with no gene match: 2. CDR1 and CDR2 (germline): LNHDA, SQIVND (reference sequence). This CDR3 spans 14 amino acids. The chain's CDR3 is CASRLAASYNEQFF. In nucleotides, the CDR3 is TGTGCCAGTAGGCTAGCGGCCTCCTACAATGAGCAGTTCTTC.